This T cell receptor beta chain originates from a study of blood T cell repertoires in COVID-19. About the research overall: Acute-phase and convalescent COVID-19 samples originated in the United States, Italy and Spain. Sample material is recorded as cDNA or gDNA derived from T cells, B-cell-depleted T cells, or PBMCs.

Germline CDR1 LNHNV, CDR2 YYDKDF (reference sequence). V lost 0 bases and J lost 2, with 7 bases in between. The CDR3 length is 15 residues. Original methodology: Reference gene primer amplification yielded estimated nucleated cell counts. Using immunoSEQ multiplex PCR, the repertoire was profiled, and TCRdb retains in-frame clones only, with some absent. V and J calls and clone size are as listed in that table; D and trimming were resolved from the DNA. The table has over 150,000 clones, about 86% seen once. The TCR comes from a man in his 70s with active or convalescent COVID-19. This rearrangement joins TRBV15 to TRBJ2-2; no clear D. The sequenced sample was peripheral blood. CDR3 protein: CATSRDRTNTGELFF. The CDR3 DNA follows: TGTGCCACCAGCAGAGATCGAACTAACACCGGGGAGCTGTTTTTT.